The clone carrying this T cell receptor (beta chain) has ten or more counts. The antigen is undetermined. This entry comes from a study of T cells in Graves' hyperthyroidism and ophthalmopathy. The TCR beta CDR3 regions underwent amplification using RNA transcripts as the source. HTBI primers were the set used in a first-round RT-PCR of the TCR CDR3. Via MiXCR, TCRdb re-called the multiplex PCR reads, giving one row per CDR3 protein. The sample holds 530,000 or so distinct CDR3 sequences, 46% seen once. General study findings and limits: The model identified upcoming ophthalmopathy a median approximately 6.4 months ahead of onset.

The V gene end was trimmed by 1 base and the J gene end by 1 base; junction bases not matched to a gene: 6. The CDR3 has 16 residues. Germline assignment: CDR1 SEHNR and CDR2 FQNEAQ (reference sequence). It was considered stable Graves' hyperthyroidism when ophthalmopathy did not progress within 18 months. Orbital computed tomography and thyroid ultrasound, together with serum TRAb and thyroxine and clinical symptoms, were used for diagnoses. The TCR comes from a woman in her late teens or twenties with Graves' hyperthyroidism. The chain joins TRBV7-9 to TRBJ1-1, with 7 bases fitting TRBD1. The sequenced sample was peripheral blood or thyroid tissue (not recorded which). The CDR3 spells CASSLGSGGGNTEAFF. The CDR3 bases are TGTGCCAGCAGCTTAGGGTCAGGGGGTGGGAACACTGAAGCTTTCTTT.